This T cell receptor beta chain was documented in a study of blood T cell repertoires in COVID-19. About the research overall: Specimens from acute and convalescent COVID-19 originated in the United States, Italy and Spain. Nucleic acid was either cDNA or gDNA, and it came from T cells, B-cell-depleted T cells, or PBMCs.

The CDR3 is made up of 13 amino acids. CDR1 is SGHDT, CDR2 YYEEEE, per germline. Deletions cut 3 bases from V and 2 bases from J, with 8 bases between. Sequencing was performed with immunoSEQ multiplex PCR; in TCRdb, only in-frame clones are kept and a portion is missing. Here the sample spans 70,000 to 95,000 clones, roughly 90% being singletons. The chain links TRBV5-6 to TRBJ1-1, with D possibly being TRBD1 (5 bases). Material: peripheral blood. The TCR sequence derives from a man aged 50 to 59 with COVID-19, enrolled during active disease. CDR3: CASSWDFNTEAFF. The DNA for the CDR3 is TGTGCCAGCAGCTGGGACTTTAACACTGAAGCTTTCTTT. Full variable domain (outside the CDR3, taken from reference TRBV5-6 and TRBJ1-1): DAGVTQSPTHLIKTRGQQVTLRCSPKSGHDTVSWYQQALGQGPQFIFQYYEEEERQRGNFPDRFSGHQFPNYSSELNVNALLLGDSALYLCASSWDFNTEAFFGQGTRLTVV.